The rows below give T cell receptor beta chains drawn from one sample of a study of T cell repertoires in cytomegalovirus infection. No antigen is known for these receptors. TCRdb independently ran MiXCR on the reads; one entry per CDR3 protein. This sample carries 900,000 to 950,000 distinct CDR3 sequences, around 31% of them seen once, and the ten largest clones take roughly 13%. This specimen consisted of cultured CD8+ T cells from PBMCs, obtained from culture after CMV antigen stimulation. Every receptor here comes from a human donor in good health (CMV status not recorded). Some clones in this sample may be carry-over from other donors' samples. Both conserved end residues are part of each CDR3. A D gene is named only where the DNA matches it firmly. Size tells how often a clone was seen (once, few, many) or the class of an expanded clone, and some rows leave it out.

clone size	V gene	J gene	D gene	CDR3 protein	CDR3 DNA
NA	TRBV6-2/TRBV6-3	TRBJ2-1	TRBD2	CASSPGLAAGGEQFF	TGTGCCAGCAGTCCGGGACTAGCGGCTGGGGGAGAGCAGTTCTTC
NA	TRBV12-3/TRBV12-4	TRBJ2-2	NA	CASGRASGELFF	TGTGCCAGCGGCCGGGCTAGCGGGGAGCTGTTTTTT
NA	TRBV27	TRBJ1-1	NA	CASSLWGEDEAFF	TGTGCCAGCAGTTTATGGGGTGAGGATGAAGCTTTCTTT
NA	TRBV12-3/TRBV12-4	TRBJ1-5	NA	CASSLRVTAQHF	TGTGCCAGCAGTTTAAGGGTGACGGCCCAGCATTTT
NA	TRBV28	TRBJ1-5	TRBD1	CASSSDRGPYSNQPQHF	TGTGCCAGCAGTTCGGACAGGGGTCCATATAGCAATCAGCCCCAGCATTTT
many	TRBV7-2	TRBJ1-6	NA	CASSFTFTNSPLHF	TGTGCCAGCAGCTTTACGTTCACAAATTCACCCCTCCACTTT
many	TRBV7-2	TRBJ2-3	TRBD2	CASSLGSGGLTDTQYF	TGTGCCAGCAGCTTGGGTAGCGGGGGGCTCACAGATACGCAGTATTTT
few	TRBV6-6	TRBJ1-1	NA	CASRDSLRGRDTEAFF	TGTGCCAGCAGAGACTCCCTACGGGGGCGCGACACTGAAGCTTTCTTT
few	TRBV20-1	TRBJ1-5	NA	CSASFLEKGQPQHF	TGCAGTGCTAGTTTCCTGGAGAAGGGTCAGCCCCAGCATTTT
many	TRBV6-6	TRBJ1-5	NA	CASSYVSWDSNQPQHF	TGTGCCAGCAGTTACGTTTCGTGGGATAGCAATCAGCCCCAGCATTTT
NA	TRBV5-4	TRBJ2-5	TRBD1	CASSYAGQGQTQYF	TGTGCCAGCAGCTACGCAGGACAGGGGCAGACCCAGTACTTC
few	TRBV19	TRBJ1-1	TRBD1	CASIRQTGIGSSNTEAFF	TGTGCCAGTATACGACAGACAGGGATCGGTTCGTCGAACACTGAAGCTTTCTTT
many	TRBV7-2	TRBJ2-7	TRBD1	CASSLGGQDPEQYF	TGTGCCAGCAGCTTAGGGGGACAGGACCCCGAGCAGTACTTC
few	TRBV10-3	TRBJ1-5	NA	CAISDPDRSNQPQHF	TGTGCCATCAGTGACCCCGACAGAAGCAATCAGCCCCAGCATTTT
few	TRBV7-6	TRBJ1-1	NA	CASSLELGGSNTEAFF	TGTGCCAGCAGCTTAGAATTAGGGGGTTCGAACACTGAAGCTTTCTTT
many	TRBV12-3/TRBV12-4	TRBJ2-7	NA	CASSPRSDSDEQYF	TGTGCCAGCAGCCCCCGTTCGGACAGCGACGAGCAGTACTTC
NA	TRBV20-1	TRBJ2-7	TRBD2	CSGSGTGVEQYF	TGCAGTGGGAGCGGGACCGGGGTCGAGCAGTACTTC
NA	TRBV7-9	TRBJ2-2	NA	CASSFRGADTGELFF	TGTGCCAGCAGCTTCCGGGGGGCGGACACCGGGGAGCTGTTTTTT
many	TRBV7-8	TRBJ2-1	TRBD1	CASSTPRPGTGEANEQFF	TGTGCCAGCAGCACCCCCCGCCCCGGGACAGGGGAGGCGAATGAGCAGTTCTTC
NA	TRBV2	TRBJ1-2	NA	CARHRIGGNYGYTF	TGTGCCAGACACCGAATCGGGGGGAACTATGGCTACACCTTC
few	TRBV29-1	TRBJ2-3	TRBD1	CSVEGTGTGSTDTQYF	TGCAGCGTGGAGGGGACCGGGACAGGTAGCACAGATACGCAGTATTTT
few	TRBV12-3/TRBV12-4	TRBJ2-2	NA	CASSLEVGGDGELFF	TGTGCCAGCAGTTTAGAGGTCGGGGGAGACGGGGAGCTGTTTTTT
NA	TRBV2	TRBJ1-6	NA	CATWGGRGNSPLHF	TGTGCCACCTGGGGGGGACGTGGTAATTCACCCCTCCACTTT
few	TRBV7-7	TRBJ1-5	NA	CASSLNHNQPQHF	TGTGCTAGCAGCTTAAACCATAATCAGCCCCAGCATTTT
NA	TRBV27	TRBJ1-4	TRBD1	CASSEYRGRLFF	TGTGCCAGCAGTGAATACAGGGGGCGACTGTTTTTT
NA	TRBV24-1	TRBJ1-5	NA	CATSEPYSNQPQHF	TGTGCCACCAGTGAGCCTTATAGCAATCAGCCCCAGCATTTT
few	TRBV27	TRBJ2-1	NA	CASSLPGRFRVGNEQFF	TGTGCCAGCAGTTTACCAGGACGGTTTAGGGTTGGGAATGAGCAGTTCTTC
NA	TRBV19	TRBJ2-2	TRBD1	CASRTGGANTGELFF	TGTGCCAGTAGGACAGGGGGCGCGAACACCGGGGAGCTGTTTTTT
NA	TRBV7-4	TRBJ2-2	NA	CASSLPPRAIDTGELFF	TGTGCCAGCAGCCTACCCCCCCGGGCTATTGATACCGGGGAGCTGTTTTTT
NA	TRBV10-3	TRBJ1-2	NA	CAISEDVGGALNYGYTF	TGTGCCATCAGTGAAGATGTTGGAGGGGCACTTAACTATGGCTACACCTTC
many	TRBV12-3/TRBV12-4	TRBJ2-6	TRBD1	CASWGNRGFLGSGANVLTF	TGTGCCAGCTGGGGGAACAGGGGATTTTTGGGCTCTGGGGCCAACGTCCTGACTTTC